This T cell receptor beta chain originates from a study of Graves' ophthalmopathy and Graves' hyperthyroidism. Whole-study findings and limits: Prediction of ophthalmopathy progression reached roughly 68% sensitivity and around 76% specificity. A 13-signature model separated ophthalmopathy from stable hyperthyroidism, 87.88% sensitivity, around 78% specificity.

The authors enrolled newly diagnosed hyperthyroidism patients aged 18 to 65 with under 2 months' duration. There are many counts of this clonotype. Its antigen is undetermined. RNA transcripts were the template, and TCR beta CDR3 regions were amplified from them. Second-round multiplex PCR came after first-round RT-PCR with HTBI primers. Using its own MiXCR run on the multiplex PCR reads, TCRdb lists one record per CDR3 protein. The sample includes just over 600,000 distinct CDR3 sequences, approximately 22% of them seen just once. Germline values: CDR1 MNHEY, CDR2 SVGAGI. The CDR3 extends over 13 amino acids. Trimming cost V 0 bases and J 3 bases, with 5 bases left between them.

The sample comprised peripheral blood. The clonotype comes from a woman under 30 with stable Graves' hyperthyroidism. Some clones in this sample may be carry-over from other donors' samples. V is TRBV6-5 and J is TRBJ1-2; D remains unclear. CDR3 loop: CASSYSSYYGYTF. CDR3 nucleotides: TGTGCCAGCAGTTACTCAAGTTACTATGGCTACACCTTC.